The entry below describes one T cell receptor beta chain. Its specificity is unknown. This sample was taken from a study of OX40 agonist ivuxolimab in advanced cancers. For the study at large: Dose-escalation cases comprised hepatocellular carcinoma, melanoma, renal cell or head and neck cancer.

It was autoimmune disease history or systemic immunosuppression that excluded patients. The study, taken as a whole, reports: Clonal expansion from baseline to week 6 occurred in both CD4+ and CD8+ T cells.

Germline V CDR1 and CDR2: SNHLY, FYNNEI. The trim removed 6 bases at V and 6 bases at J, leaving 15 bases unmatched. CDR3 length: 17 residues. Assay used: immunoSEQ multiplex PCR; TCRdb lists only in-frame clones, some missing. The sample gives about 94,000 clones, roughly 87% of which show up once; about 0.3% is in the top ten. The specimen comprised CD4+ or CD8+ T cells sorted from blood, sampled in a trial of the OX40 agonist ivuxolimab. This sequence joins TRBV2 and TRBJ2-2, with 8 bases identical to TRBD2. The clonotype comes from an adult with an advanced solid tumor such as melanoma, head and neck, liver or kidney cancer. CDR3 DNA: TGTGCCAGCAGAGCTACAACGGGACTAGGGGGATCCGGGGAGCTGTTTTTT. Translation: CASRATTGLGGSGELFF.